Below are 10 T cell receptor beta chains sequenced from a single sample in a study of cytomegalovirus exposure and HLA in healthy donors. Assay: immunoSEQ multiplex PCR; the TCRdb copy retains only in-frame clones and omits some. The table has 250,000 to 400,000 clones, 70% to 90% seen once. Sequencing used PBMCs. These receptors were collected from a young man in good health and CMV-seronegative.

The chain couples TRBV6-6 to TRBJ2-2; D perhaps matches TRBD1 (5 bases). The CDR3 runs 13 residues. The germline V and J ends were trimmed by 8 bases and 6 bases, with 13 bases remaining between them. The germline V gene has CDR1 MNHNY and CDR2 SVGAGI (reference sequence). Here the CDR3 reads CASRRVGAGELFF. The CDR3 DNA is TGTGCCAGCCGACGAGTAGGGGCCGGGGAGCTGTTTTTT.

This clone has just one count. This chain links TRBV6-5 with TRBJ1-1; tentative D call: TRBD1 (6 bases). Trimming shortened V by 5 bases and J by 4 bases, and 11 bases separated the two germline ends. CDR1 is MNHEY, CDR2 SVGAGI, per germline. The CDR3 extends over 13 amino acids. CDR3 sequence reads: CASSPQGGTEAFF. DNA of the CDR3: TGTGCCAGCAGTCCACAGGGCGGCACTGAAGCTTTCTTT.

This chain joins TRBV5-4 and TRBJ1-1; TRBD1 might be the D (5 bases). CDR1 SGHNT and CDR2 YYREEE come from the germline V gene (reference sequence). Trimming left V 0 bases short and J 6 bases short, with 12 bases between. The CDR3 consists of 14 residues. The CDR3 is CASSLGPQGPEAFF. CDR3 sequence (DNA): TGTGCCAGCAGCTTGGGACCCCAGGGCCCTGAAGCTTTCTTT.

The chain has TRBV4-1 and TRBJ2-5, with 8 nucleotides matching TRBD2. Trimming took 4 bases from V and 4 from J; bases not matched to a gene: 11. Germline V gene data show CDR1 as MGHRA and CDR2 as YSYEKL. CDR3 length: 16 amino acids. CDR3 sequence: CASSPWGSGGLETQYF. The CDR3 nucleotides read TGCGCCAGCAGCCCCTGGGGTTCGGGGGGGCTAGAGACCCAGTACTTC.

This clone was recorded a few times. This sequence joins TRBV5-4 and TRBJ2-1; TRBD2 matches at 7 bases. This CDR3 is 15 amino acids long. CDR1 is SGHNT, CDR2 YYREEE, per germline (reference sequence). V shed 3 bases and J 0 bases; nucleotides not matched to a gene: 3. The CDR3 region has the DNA TGTGCCAGCAGCTGGCGGGGGAGCTCCTACAATGAGCAGTTCTTC. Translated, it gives CASSWRGSSYNEQFF.

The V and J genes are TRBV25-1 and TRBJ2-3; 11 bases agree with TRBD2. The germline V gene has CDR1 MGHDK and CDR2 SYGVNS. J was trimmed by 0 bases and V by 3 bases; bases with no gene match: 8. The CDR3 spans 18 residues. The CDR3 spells CASSDLTSGAPSTDTQYF. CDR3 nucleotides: TGTGCCAGCAGTGATCTGACTAGCGGGGCACCTAGCACAGATACGCAGTATTTT.

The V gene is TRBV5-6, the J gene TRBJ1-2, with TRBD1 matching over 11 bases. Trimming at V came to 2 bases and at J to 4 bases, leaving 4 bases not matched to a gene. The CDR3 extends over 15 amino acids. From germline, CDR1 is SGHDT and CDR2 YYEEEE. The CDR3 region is CASSFGQGAFYGYTF. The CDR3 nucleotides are TGTGCCAGCAGCTTTGGACAGGGGGCCTTCTATGGCTACACCTTC.

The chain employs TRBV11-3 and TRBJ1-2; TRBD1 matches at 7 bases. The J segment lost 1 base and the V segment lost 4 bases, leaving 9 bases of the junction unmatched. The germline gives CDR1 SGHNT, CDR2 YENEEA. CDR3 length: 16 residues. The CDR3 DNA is TGTGCCAGCAGCTCCAGGGGACAGCGACTTAACTATGGCTACACCTTC. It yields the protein CASSSRGQRLNYGYTF.

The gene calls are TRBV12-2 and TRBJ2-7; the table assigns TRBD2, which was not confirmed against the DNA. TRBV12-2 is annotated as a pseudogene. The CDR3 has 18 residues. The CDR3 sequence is CASRSRRGKTQSSYEQYF. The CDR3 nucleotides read TGTGCAAGTCGTAGCAGGAGAGGGAAGACCCAGTCTTCCTACGAGCAGTACTTC.

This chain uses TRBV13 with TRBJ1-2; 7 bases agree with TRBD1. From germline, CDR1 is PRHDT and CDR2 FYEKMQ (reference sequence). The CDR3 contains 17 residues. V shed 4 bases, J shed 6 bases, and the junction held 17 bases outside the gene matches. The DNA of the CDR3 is TGTGCCAGCAGCTCTTCAAGGAGGGGACAGATGAATCATGGCTACACCTTC. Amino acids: CASSSSRRGQMNHGYTF.